This T cell receptor (beta chain) was found in a study of blood T cell repertoires in COVID-19. Looking at the study overall: T cells, B-cell-depleted T cells, or PBMCs provided the cDNA or gDNA that served as material.

Those who participated ranged in age from about 18 to 89 years and resided in about two dozen US areas. In the authors' methods: Cell counts per sample came from amplifying reference gene primers. Here immunoSEQ multiplex PCR was the method, and the copy in TCRdb shows in-frame clones only, minus some. V and J calls and clone size follow that table, whereas D and trimming were derived from the DNA. The sample has about 210,000 clones; approximately 88% are singletons. This sequence originates from a man aged 18-30 years with acute COVID-19. The sequenced sample was PBMCs or T cells enriched from blood (not recorded which).

The CDR3 reads CASSGDRDGYTF. The CDR3, as DNA: TGCGCCAGCAGCGGGGACAGAGACGGCTACACCTTC. The chain has TRBV5-1 and TRBJ1-2; TRBD1 aligns across 7 bases. Germline V gene data show CDR1 as SGHRS and CDR2 as YFSETQ. The CDR3 contains 12 residues. V was clipped by 4 bases and J by 8 bases; unmatched bases: 5.